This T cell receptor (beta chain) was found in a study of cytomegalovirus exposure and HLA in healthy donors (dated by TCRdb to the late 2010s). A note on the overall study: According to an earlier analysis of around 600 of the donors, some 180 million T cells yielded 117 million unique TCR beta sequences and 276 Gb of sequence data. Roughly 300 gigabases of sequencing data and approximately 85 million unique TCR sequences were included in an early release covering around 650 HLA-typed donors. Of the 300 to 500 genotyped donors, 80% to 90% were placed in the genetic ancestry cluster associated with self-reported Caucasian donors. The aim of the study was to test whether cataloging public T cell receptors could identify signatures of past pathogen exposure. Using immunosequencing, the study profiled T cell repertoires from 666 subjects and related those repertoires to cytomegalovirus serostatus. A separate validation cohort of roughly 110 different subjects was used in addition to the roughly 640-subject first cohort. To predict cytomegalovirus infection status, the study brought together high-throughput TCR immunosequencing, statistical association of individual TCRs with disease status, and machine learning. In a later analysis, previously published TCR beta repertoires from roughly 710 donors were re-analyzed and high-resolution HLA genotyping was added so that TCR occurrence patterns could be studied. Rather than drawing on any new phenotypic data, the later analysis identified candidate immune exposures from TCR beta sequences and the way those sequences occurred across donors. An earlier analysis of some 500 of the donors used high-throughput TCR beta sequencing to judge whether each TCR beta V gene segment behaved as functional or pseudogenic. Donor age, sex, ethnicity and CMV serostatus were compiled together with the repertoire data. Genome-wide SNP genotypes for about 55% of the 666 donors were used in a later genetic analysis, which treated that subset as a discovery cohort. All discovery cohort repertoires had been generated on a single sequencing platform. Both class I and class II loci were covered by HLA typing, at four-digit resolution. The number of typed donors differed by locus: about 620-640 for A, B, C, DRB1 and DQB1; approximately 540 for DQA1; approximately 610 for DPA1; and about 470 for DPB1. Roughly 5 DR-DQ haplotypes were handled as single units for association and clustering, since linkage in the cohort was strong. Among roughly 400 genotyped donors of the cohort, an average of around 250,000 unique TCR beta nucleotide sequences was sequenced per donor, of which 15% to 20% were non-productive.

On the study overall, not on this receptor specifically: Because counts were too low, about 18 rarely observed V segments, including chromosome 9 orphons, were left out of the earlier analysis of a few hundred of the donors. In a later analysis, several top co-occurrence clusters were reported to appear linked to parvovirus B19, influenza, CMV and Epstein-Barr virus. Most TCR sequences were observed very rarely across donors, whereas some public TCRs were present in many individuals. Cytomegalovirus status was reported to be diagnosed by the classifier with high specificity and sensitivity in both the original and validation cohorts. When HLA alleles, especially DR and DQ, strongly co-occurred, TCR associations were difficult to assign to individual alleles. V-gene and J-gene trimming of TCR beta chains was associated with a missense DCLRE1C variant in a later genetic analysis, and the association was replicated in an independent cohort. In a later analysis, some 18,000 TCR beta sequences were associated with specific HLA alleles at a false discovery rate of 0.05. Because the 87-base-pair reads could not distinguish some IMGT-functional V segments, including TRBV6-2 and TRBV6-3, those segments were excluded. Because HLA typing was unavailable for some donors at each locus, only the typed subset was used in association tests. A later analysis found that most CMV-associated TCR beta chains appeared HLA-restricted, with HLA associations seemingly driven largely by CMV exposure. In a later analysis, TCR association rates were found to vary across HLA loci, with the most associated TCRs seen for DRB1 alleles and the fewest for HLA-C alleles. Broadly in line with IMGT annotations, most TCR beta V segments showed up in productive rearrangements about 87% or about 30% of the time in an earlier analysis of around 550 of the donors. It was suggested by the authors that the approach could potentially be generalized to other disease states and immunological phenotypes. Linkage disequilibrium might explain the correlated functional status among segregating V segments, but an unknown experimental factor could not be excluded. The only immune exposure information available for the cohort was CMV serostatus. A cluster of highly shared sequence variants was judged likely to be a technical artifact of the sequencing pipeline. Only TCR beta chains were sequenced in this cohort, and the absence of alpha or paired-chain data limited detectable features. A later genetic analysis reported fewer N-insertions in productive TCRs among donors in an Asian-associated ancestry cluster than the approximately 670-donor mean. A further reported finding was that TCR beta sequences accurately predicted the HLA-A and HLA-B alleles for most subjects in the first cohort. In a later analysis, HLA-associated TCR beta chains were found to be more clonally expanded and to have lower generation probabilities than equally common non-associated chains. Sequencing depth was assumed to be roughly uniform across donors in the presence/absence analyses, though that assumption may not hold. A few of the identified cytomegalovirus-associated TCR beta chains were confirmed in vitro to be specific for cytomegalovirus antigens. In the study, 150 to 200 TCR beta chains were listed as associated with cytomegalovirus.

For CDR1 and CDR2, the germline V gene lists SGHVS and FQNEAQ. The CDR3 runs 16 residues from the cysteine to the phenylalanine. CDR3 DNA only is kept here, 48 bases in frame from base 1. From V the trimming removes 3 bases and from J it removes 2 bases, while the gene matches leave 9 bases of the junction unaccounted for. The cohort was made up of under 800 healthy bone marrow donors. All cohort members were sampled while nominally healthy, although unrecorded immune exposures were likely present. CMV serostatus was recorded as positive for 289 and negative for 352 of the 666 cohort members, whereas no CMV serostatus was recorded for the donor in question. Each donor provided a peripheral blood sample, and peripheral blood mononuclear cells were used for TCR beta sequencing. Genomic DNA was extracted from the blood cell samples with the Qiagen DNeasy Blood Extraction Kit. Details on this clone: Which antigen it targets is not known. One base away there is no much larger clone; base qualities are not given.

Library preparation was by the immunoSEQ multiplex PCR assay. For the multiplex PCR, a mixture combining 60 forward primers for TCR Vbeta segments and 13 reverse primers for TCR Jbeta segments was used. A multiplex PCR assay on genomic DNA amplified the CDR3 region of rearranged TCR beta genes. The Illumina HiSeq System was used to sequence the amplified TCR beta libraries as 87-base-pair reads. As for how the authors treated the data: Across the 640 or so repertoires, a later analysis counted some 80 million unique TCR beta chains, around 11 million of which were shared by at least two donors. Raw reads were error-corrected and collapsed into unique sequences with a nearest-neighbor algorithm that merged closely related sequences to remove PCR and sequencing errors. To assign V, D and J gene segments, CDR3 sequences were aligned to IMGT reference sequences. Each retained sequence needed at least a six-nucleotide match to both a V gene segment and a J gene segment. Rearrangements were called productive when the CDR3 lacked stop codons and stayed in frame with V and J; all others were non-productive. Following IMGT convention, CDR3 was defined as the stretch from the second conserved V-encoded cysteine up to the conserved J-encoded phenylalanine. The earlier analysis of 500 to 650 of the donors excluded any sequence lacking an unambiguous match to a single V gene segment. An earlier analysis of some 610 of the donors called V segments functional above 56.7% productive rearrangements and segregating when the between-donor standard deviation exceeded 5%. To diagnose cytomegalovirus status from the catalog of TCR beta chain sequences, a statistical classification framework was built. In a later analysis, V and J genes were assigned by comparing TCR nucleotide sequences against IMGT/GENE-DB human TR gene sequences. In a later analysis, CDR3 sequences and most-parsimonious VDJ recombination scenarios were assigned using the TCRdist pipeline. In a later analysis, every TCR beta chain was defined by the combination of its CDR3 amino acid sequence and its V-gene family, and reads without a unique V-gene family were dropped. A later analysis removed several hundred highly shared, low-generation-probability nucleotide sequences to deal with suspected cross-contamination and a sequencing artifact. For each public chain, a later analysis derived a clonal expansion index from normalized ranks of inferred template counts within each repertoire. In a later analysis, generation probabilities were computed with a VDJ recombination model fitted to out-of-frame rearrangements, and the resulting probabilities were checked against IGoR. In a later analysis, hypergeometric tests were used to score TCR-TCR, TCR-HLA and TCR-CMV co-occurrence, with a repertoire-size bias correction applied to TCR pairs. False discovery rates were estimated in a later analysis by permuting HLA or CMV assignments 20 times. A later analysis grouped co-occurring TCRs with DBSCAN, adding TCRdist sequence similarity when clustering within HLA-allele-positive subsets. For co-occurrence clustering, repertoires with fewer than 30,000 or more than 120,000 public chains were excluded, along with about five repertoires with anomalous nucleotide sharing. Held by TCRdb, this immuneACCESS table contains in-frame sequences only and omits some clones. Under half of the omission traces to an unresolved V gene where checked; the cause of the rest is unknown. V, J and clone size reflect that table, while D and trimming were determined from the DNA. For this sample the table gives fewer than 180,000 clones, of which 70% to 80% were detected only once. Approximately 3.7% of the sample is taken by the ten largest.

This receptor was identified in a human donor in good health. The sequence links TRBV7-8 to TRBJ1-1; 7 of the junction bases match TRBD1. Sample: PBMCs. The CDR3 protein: CASSFASTGANTEAFF. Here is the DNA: TGTGCCAGCAGCTTCGCCAGCACAGGGGCTAACACTGAAGCTTTCTTT.